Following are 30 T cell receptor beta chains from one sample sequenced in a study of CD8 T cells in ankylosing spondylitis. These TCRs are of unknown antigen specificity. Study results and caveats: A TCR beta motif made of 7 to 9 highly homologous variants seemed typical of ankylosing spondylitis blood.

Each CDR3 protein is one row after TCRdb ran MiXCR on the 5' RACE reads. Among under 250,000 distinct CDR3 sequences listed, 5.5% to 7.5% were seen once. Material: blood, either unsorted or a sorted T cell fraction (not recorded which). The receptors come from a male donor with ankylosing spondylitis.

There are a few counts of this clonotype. For the CDR3, the DNA is TGTGCCAGCAGTTCGCCTAGCGGGAGCGGCATTCAGTACTTC. As protein: CASSSPSGSGIQYF. The rearrangement joins TRBV27 to TRBJ2-4; 10 nucleotides align to TRBD2. After removal of 4 bases from V and 9 bases from J, the junction contained 6 bases not matched to a gene. Germline values: CDR1 MNHEY, CDR2 SMNVEV (reference sequence). The CDR3 totals 14 residues.

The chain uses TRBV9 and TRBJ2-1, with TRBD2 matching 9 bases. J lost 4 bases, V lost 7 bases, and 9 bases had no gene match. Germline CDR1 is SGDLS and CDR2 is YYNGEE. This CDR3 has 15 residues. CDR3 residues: CASGDGAGGYNEQFF. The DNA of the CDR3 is TGTGCCAGCGGCGATGGGGCGGGGGGGTACAATGAGCAGTTCTTC.

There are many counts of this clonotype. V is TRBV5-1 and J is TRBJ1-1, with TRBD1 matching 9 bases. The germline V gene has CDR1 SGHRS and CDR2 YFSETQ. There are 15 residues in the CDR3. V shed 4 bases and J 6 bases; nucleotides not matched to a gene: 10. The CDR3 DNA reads TGCGCCAGCAGCCCCCAAACAGGGGGCGCCGCTGAAGCTTTCTTT. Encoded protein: CASSPQTGGAAEAFF. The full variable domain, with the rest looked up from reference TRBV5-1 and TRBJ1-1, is KAGVTQTPRYLIKTRGQQVTLSCSPISGHRSVSWYQQTPGQGLQFLFEYFSETQRNKGNFPGRFSGRQFSNSRSEMNVSTLELGDSALYLCASSPQTGGAAEAFFGQGTRLTVV.

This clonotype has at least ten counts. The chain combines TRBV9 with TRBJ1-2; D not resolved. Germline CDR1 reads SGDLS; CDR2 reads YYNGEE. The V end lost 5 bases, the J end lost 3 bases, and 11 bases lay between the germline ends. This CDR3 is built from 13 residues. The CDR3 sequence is CASSPSRDYGYTF. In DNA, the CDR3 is TGTGCCAGCAGTCCGTCAAGGGACTATGGCTACACCTTC.

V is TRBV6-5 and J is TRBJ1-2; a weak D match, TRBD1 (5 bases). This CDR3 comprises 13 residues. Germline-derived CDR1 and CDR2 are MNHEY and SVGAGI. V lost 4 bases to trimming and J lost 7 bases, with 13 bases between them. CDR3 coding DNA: TGTGCCAGCAGTTGGACAATCAAAGCTGGCTACACCTTC. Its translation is CASSWTIKAGYTF.

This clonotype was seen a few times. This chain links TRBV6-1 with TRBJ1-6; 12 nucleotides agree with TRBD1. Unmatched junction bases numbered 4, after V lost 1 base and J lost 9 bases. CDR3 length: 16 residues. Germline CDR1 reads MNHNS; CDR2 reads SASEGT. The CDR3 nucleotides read TGTGCCAGCAGTGAAGTCGGGGACAGGGGGCTTTCACCCCTCCACTTT. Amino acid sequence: CASSEVGDRGLSPLHF.

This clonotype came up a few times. CDR3 in amino acids: CATSGPLGDEQFF. The CDR3 coding sequence is TGTGCCACCAGTGGGCCCCTAGGCGATGAGCAGTTCTTC. The genes are TRBV24-1 and TRBJ2-1; D call uncertain. Trimming pared 5 bases from V and 8 bases from J, leaving 12 bases between. This CDR3 has 13 residues. The germline V gene has CDR1 KGHDR and CDR2 SFDVKD.

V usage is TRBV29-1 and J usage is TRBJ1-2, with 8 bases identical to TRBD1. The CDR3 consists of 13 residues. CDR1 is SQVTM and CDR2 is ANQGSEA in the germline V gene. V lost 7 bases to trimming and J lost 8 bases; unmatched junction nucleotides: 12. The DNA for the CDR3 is TGCAGCGGATCCGGGACAGGTCCGGGCGGCTACACCTTC. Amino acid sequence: CSGSGTGPGGYTF.

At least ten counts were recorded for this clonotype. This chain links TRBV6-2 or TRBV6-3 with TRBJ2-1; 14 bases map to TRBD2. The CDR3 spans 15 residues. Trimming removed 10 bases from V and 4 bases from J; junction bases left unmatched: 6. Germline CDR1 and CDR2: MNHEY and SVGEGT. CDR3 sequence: CATRLAGGSYNEQFF. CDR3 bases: TGTGCCACCAGACTAGCGGGAGGGTCGTACAATGAGCAGTTCTTC.

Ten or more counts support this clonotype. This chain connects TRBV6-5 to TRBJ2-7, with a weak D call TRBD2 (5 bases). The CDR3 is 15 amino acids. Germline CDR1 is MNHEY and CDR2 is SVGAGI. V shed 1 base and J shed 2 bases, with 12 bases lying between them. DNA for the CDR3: TGTGCCAGCAGTTACTGGGCTGAGGGCCCCTACGAGCAGTACTTC. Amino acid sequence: CASSYWAEGPYEQYF.

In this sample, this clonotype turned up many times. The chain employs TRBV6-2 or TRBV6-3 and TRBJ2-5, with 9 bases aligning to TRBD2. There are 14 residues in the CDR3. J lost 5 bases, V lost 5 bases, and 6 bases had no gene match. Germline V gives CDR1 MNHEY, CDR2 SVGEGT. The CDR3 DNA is TGTGCCAGCAGTGGTAGCGGGAGAGTGGAGACCCAGTACTTC. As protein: CASSGSGRVETQYF.

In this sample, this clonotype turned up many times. The CDR3 DNA follows: TGTGCCAGCAGTTTAGGGACCAGGAACTATGGCTACACCTTC. Translation: CASSLGTRNYGYTF. The genes are TRBV12-3 or TRBV12-4 and TRBJ1-2; D unclear. Trimming left V 1 base short and J 2 bases short, with 8 bases between. The CDR3 totals 14 residues.

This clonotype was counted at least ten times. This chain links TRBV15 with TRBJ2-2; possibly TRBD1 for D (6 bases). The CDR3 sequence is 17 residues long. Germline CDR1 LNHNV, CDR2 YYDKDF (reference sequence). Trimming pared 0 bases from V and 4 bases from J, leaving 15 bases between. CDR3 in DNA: TGTGCCACCAGCAGAGATCTCGGGGACACATCCACCGGGGAGCTGTTTTTT. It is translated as CATSRDLGDTSTGELFF.

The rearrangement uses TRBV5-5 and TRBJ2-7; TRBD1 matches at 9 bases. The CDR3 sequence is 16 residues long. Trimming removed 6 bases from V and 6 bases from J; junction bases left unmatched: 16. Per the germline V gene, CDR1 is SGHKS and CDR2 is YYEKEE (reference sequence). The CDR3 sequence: CASTRRDRDMGSEQYF. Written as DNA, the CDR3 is TGTGCCAGCACCCGGCGGGACAGGGACATGGGAAGCGAGCAGTACTTC.

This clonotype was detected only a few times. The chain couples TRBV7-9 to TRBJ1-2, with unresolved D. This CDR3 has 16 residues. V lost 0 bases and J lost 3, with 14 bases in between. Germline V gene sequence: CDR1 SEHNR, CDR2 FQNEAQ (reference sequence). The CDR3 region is CASSLAYREDDYGYTF. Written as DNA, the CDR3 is TGTGCCAGCAGCTTAGCGTACCGGGAGGACGACTATGGCTACACCTTC.

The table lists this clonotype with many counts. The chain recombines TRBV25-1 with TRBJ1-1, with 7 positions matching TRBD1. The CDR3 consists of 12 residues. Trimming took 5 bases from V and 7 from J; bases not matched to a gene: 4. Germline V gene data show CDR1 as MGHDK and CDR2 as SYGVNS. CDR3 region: CASSIRGSEAFF. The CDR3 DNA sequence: TGTGCCAGCAGTATCAGGGGGAGTGAAGCTTTCTTT.

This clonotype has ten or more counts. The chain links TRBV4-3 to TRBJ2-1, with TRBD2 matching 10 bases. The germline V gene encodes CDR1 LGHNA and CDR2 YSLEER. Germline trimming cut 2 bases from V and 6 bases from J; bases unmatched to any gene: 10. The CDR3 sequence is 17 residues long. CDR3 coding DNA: TGCGCCAGCAGCCAATCTAGTAGCGGGAGGTTCCTCAATGAGCAGTTCTTC. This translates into CASSQSSSGRFLNEQFF.

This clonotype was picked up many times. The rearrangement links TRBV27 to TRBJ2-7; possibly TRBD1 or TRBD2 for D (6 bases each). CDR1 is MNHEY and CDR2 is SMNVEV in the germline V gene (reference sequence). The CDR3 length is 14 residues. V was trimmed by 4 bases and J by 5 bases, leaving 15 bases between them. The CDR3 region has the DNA TGTGCCAGCAGTTGGGGGGTGGACAGCGACGAGCAGTACTTC. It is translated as CASSWGVDSDEQYF.

In DNA form, the CDR3 reads TGTGCCAGCAGCCACAGCGGGGTGAACACCGGGGAGCTGTTTTTT. It codes for CASSHSGVNTGELFF. The chain joins TRBV7-9 to TRBJ2-2; 7 nucleotides match TRBD2. J was trimmed by 1 base and V by 5 bases; bases with no gene match: 4. The CDR3 consists of 15 residues. Germline lookup yields CDR1 SEHNR and CDR2 FQNEAQ (reference sequence). Based on the CDR3 plus reference TRBV7-9 and TRBJ2-2, the full variable domain is DTGVSQNPRHKITKRGQNVTFRCDPISEHNRLYWYRQTLGQGPEFLTYFQNEAQLEKSRLLSDRFSAERPKGSFSTLEIQRTEQGDSAMYLCASSHSGVNTGELFFGEGSRLTVL.

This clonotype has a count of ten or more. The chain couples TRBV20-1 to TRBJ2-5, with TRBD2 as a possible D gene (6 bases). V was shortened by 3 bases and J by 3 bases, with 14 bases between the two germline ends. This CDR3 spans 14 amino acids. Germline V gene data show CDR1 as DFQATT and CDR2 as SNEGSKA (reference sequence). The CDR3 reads CSARGVGGEETQYF. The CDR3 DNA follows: TGCAGTGCTAGGGGCGTTGGAGGGGAAGAGACCCAGTACTTC.

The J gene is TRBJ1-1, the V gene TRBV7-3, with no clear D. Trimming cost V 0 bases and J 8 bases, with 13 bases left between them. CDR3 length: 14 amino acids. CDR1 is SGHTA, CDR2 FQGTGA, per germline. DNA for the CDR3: TGTGCCAGCAGCTTAACGAAAAGGGCTTCCGAAGCTTTCTTT. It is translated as CASSLTKRASEAFF.

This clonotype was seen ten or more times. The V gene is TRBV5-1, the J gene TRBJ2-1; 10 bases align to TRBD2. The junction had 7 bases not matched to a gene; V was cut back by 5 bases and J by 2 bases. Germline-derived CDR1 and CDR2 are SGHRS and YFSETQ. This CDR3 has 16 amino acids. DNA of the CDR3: TGCGCCAGCAGAGGACTAGCGGAGGGGGCCTACAATGAGCAGTTCTTC. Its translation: CASRGLAEGAYNEQFF. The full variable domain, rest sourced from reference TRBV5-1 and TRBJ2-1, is KAGVTQTPRYLIKTRGQQVTLSCSPISGHRSVSWYQQTPGQGLQFLFEYFSETQRNKGNFPGRFSGRQFSNSRSEMNVSTLELGDSALYLCASRGLAEGAYNEQFFGPGTRLTVL.

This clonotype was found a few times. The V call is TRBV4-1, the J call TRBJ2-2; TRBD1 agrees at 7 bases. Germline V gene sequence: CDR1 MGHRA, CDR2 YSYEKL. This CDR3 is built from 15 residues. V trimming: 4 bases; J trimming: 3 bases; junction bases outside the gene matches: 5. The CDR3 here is CASSLDRQDTGELFF. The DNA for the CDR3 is TGCGCCAGCAGCCTGGACAGGCAAGACACCGGGGAGCTGTTTTTT.

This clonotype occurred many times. CDR3 protein: CASSVAGTTQGEQYF. CDR3 coding DNA: TGTGCCAGCAGCGTAGCTGGGACGACCCAAGGCGAGCAGTACTTC. The chain joins TRBV9 to TRBJ2-7; D might be TRBD1 or TRBD2, each matching 5 bases. Germline V lookup: CDR1 SGDLS, CDR2 YYNGEE. This CDR3 comprises 15 residues. V was shortened by 0 bases and J by 6 bases, with 16 bases between the two germline ends.

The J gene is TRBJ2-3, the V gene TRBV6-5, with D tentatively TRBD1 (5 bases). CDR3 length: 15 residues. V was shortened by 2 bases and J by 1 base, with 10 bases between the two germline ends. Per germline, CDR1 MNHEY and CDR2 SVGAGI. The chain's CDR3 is CASSYQGFRTDTQYF. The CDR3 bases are TGTGCCAGCAGTTACCAGGGTTTTCGCACAGATACGCAGTATTTT.

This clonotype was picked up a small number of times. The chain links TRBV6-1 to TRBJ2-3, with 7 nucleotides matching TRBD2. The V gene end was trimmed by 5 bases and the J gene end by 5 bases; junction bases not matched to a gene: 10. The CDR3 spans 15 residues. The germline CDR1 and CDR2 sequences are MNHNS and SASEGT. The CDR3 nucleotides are TGTGCCAGCAGTCCTAGCGGATCCTGGGGAGATACGCAGTATTTT. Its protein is CASSPSGSWGDTQYF.

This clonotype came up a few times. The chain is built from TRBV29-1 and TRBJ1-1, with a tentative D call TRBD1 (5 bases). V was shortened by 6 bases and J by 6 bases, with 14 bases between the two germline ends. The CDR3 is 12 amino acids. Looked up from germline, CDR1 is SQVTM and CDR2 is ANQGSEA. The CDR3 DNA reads TGCAGCGTCGGGGACCTGGGCGCTGAAGCTTTCTTT. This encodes CSVGDLGAEAFF.

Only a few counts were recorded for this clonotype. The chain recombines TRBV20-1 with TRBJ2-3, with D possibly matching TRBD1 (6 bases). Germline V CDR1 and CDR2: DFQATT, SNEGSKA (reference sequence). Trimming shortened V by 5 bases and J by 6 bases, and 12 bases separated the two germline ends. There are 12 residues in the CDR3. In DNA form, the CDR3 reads TGCAGTGCTGAGGGGGAATGGGATACGCAGTATTTT. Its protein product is CSAEGEWDTQYF.

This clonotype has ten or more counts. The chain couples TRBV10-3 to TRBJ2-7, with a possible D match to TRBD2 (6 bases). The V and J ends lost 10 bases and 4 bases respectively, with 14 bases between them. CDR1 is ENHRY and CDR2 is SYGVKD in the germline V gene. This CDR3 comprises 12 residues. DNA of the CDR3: TGTGCCACCGGGATACGGGGGTACGAGCAGTACTTC. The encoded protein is CATGIRGYEQYF.

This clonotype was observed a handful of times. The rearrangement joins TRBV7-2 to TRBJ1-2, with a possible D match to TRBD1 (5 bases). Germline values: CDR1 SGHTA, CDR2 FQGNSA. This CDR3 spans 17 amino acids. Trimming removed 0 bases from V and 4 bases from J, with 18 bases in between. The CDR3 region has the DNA TGTGCCAGCAGCTTAGCGCGGGAGGGGCGACACTTCTATGGCTACACCTTC. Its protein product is CASSLAREGRHFYGYTF.